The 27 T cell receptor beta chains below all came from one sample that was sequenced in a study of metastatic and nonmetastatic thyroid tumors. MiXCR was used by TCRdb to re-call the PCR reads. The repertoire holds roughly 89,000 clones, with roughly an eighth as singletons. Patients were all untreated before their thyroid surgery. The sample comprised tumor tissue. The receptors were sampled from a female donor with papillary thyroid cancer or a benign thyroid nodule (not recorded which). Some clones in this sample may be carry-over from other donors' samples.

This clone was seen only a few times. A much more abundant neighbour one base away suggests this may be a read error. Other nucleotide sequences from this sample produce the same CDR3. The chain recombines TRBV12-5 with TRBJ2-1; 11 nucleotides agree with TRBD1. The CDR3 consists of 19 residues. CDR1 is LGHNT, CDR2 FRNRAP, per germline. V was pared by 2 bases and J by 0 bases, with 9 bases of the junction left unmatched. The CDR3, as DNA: TGTGCTAGTGGTTTGCCCCCTGGGACAGGGGGGACCTCCTACAATGAGCAGTTCTTC. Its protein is CASGLPPGTGGTSYNEQFF. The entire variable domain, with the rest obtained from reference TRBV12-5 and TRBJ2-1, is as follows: DARVTQTPRHKVTEMGQEVTMRCQPILGHNTVFWYRQTMMQGLELLAYFRNRAPLDDSGMPKDRFSAEMPDATLATLKIQPSEPRDSAVYFCASGLPPGTGGTSYNEQFFGPGTRLTVL.

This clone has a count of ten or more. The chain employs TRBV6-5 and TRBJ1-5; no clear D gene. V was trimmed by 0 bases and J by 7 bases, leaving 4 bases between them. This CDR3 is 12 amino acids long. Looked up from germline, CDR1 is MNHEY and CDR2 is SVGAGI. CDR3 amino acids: CASSYSGQPQHF. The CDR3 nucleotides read TGTGCCAGCAGTTACTCGGGACAGCCCCAGCATTTT.

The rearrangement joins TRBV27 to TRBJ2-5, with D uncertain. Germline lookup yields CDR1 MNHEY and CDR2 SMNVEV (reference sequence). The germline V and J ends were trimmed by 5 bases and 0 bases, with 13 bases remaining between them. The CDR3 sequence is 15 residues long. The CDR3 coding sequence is TGTGCCAGCAGTCCTCTGAAAGGATACCAAGAGACCCAGTACTTC. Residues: CASSPLKGYQETQYF.

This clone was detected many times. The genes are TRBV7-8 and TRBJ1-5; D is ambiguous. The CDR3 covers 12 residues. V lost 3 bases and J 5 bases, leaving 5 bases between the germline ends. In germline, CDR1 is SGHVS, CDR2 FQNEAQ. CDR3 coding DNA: TGTGCCAGCAGCTTCCCCGATCAGCCCCAGCATTTT. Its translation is CASSFPDQPQHF.

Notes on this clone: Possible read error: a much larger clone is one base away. The CDR3 DNA sequence: TGTGCCTGTTCGGGACGGACTTACAATGAGCAGTTCTTC. Encoded protein: CACSGRTYNEQFF. J is TRBJ2-1 and V is TRBV30, with D perhaps being TRBD1 or TRBD2 (5 bases each). V lost 6 bases, J lost 4 bases, and 13 bases lay in between. Looked up from germline, CDR1 is GTSNPN and CDR2 is SVGIG (reference sequence). The CDR3 has 13 residues.

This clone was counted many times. The CDR3 nucleotides read TGTGCCAGCAGCTTAGCGCCAGGGGGCACTGACGGCTACACCTTC. Translating it yields CASSLAPGGTDGYTF. The chain employs TRBV7-2 and TRBJ1-2; TRBD1 aligns across 8 bases. Germline lookup yields CDR1 SGHTA and CDR2 FQGNSA. This CDR3 comprises 15 residues. V gave up 0 bases and J gave up 8 bases; unmatched junction bases: 8. Together with reference TRBV7-2 and TRBJ1-2, the CDR3 gives the full variable domain: GAGVSQSPSNKVTEKGKDVELRCDPISGHTALYWYRQSLGQGLEFLIYFQGNSAPDKSGLPSDRFSAERTGGSVSTLTIQRTQQEDSAVYLCASSLAPGGTDGYTFGSGTRLTVV.

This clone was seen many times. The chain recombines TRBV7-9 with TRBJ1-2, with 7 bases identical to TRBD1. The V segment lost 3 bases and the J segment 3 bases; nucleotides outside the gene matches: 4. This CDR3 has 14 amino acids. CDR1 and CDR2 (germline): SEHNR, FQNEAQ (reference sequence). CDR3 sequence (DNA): TGTGCCAGCAGCTTGGGGACAGAGGACTATGGCTACACCTTC. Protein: CASSLGTEDYGYTF.

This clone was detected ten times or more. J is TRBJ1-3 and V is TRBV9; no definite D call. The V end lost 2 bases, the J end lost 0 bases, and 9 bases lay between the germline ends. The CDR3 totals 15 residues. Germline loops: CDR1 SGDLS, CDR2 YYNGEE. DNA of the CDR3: TGTGCCAGCAGCGTTAGGCCAGCCTCTGGAAACACCATATATTTT. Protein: CASSVRPASGNTIYF. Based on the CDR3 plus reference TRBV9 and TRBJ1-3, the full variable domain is DSGVTQTPKHLITATGQRVTLRCSPRSGDLSVYWYQQSLDQGLQFLIQYYNGEERAKGNILERFSAQQFPDLHSELNLSSLELGDSALYFCASSVRPASGNTIYFGEGSWLTVV.

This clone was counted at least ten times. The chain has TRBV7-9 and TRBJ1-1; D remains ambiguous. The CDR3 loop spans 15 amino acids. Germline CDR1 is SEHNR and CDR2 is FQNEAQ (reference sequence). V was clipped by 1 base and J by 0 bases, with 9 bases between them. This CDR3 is CASSLGEHMNTEAFF. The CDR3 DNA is TGTGCCAGCAGCTTAGGGGAACACATGAACACTGAAGCTTTCTTT.

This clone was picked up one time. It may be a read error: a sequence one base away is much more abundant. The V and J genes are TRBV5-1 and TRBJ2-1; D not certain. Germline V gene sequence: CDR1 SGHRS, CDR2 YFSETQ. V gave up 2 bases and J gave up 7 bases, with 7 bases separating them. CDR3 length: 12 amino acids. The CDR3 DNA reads TGCGCCAGCAGCTTAGAGGTGAATGAGCAGTTCTTC. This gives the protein CASSLEVNEQFF. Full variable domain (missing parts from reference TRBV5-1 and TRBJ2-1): KAGVTQTPRYLIKTRGQQVTLSCSPISGHRSVSWYQQTPGQGLQFLFEYFSETQRNKGNFPGRFSGRQFSNSRSEMNVSTLELGDSALYLCASSLEVNEQFFGPGTRLTVL.

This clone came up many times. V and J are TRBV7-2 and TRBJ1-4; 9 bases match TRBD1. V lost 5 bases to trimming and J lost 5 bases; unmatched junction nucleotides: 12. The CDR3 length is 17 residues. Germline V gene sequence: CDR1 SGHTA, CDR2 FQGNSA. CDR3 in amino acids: CASSRSHPGQGNEKLFF. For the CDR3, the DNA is TGTGCCAGCAGCCGTTCGCACCCGGGACAGGGAAATGAAAAACTGTTTTTT.

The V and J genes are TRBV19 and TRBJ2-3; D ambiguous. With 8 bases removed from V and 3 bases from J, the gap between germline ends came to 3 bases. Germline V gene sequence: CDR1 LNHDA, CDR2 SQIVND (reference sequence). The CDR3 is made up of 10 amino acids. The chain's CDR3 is CASGTDTQYF. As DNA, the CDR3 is TGTGCCAGTGGAACAGATACGCAGTATTTT.

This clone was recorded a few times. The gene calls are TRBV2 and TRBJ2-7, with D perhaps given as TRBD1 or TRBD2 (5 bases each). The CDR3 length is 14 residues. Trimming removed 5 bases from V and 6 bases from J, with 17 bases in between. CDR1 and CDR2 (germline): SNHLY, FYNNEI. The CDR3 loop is CASSPGPSPAEQYF. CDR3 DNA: TGTGCCAGCAGTCCGGGACCATCCCCAGCCGAGCAGTACTTC. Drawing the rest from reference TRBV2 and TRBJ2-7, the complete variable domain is EPEVTQTPSHQVTQMGQEVILRCVPISNHLYFYWYRQILGQKVEFLVSFYNNEISEKSEIFDDQFSVERPDGSNFTLKIRSTKLEDSAMYFCASSPGPSPAEQYFGPGTRLTVT.

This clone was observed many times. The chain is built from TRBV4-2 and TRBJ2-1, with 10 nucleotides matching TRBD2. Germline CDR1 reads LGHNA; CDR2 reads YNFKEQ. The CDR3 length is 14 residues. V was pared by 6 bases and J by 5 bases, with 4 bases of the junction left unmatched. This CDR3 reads CASRAGGVDNEQFF. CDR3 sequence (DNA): TGTGCCAGCAGAGCGGGAGGGGTCGACAATGAGCAGTTCTTC.

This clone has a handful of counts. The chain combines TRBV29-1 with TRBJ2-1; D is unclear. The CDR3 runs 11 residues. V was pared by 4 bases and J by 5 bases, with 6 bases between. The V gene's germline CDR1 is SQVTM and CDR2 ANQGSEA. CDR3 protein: CSVGRNNEQFF. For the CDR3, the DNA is TGCAGCGTTGGACGTAACAATGAGCAGTTCTTC.

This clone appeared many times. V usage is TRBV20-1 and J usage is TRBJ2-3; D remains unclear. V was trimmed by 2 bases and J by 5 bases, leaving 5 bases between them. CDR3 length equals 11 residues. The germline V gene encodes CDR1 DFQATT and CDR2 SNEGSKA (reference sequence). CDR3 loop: CSARKGDTQYF. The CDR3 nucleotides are TGCAGTGCTAGAAAGGGAGATACGCAGTATTTT.

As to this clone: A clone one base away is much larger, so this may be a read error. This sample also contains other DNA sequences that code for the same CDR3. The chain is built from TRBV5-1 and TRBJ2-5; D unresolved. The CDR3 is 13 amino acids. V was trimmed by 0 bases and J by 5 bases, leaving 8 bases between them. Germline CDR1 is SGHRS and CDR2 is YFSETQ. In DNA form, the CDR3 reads TGCGCCAGCAGCTTGGGAGTCTGGGAGACCCAGTACTTC. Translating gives CASSLGVWETQYF.

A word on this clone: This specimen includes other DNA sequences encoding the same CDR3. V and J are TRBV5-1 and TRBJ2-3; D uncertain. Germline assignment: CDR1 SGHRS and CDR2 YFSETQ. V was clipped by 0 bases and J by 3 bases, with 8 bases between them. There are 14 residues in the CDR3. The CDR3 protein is CASSLGLETDTQYF. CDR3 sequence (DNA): TGCGCCAGCAGCTTGGGACTTGAAACAGATACGCAGTATTTT.

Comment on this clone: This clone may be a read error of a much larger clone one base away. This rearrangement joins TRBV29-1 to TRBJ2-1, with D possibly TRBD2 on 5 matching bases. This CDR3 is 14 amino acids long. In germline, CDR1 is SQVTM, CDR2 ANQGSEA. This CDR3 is CTLHRGPAYNEQFF. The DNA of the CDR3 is TGCACCCTCCACCGCGGGCCCGCCTACAATGAGCAGTTCTTC.

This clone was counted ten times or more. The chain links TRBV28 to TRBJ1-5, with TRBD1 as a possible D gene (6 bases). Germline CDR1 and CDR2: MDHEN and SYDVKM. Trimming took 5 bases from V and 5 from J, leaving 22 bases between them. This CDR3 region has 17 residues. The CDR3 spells CASSPPRGLGAYQPQHF. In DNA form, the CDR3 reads TGTGCCAGCAGTCCTCCGCGTGGATTGGGGGCCTATCAGCCCCAGCATTTT.

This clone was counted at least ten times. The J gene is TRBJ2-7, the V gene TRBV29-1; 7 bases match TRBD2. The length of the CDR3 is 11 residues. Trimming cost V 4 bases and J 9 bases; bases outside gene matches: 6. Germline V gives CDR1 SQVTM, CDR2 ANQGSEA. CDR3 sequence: CSVAFSGGQYF. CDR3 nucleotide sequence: TGCAGCGTTGCTTTTTCGGGGGGGCAGTACTTC.

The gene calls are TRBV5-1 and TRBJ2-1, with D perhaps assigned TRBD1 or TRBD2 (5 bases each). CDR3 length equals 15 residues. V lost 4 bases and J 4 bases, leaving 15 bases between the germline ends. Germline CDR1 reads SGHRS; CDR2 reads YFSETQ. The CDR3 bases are TGCGCCAGCAGCATAGAGGGGCTGTTGTACAATGAGCAGTTCTTC. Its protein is CASSIEGLLYNEQFF.

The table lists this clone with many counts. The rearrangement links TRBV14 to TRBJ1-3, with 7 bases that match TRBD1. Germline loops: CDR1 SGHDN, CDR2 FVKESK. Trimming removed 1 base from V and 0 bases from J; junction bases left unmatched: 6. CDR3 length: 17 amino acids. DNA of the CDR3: TGTGCCAGCAGCCAAGGGACAGGTCCCCTCTCTGGAAACACCATATATTTT. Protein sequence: CASSQGTGPLSGNTIYF.

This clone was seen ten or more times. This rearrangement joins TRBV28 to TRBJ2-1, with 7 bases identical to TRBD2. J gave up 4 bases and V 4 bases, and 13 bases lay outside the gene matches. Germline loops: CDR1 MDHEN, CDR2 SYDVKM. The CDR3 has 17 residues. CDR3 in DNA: TGTGCCAGCAGTTCCCTCAGGGCCAGCGGGGAGTACAATGAGCAGTTCTTC. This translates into CASSSLRASGEYNEQFF.

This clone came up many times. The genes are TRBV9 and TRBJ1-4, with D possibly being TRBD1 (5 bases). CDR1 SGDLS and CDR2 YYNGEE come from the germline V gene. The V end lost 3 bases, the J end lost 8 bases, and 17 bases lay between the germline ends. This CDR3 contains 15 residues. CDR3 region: CASSDGTGSGEKLFF. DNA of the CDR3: TGTGCCAGCAGCGACGGGACTGGGTCGGGGGAAAAACTGTTTTTT.

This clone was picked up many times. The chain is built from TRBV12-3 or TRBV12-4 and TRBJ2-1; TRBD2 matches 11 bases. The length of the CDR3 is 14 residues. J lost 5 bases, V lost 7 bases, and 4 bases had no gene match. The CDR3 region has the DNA TGTGCCAGCACCATAGCGGGAGGGAACAATGAGCAGTTCTTC. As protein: CASTIAGGNNEQFF.

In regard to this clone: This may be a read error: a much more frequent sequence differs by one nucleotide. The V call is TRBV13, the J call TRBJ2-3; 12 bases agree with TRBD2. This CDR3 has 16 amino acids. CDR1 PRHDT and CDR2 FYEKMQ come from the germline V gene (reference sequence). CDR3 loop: CSSSFRSSGRADTQYF. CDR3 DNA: TGTTCCAGCAGCTTTAGGTCTAGCGGGAGGGCCGATACGCAGTATTTT. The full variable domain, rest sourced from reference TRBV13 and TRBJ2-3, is AAGVIQSPRHLIKEKRETATLKCYPIPRHDTVYWYQQGPGQDPQFLISFYEKMQSDKGSIPDRFSAQQFSDYHSELNMSSLELGDSALYFCSSSFRSSGRADTQYFGPGTRLTVL.